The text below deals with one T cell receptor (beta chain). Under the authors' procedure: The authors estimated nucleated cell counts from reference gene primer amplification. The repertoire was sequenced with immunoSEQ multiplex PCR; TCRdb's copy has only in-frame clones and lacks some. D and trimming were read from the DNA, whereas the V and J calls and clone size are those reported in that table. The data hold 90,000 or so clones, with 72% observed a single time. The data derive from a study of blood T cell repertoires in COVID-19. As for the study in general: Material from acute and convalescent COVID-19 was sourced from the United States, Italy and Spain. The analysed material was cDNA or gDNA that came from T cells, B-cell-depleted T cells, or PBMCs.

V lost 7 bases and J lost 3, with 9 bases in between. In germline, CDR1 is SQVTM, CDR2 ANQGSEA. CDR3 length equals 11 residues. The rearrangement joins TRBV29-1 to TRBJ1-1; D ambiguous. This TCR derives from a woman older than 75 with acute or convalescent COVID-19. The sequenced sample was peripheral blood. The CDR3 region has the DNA TGCAGCGGCGTCGGGTACACTGAAGCTTTCTTT. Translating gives CSGVGYTEAFF.